This is a list of T cell receptor beta chains from one sample in a study of T cells in tuberculosis. Method: immunoSEQ multiplex PCR; TCRdb's copy keeps in-frame clones and lacks some. The sample has about 28,000 clones; around 90% are singletons. Sequenced sample: PBMCs. These receptor sequences come from a donor between 10 and 29 years old with latent tuberculosis or without tuberculosis infection. CDR3s leave out the opening cysteine and the closing phenylalanine or tryptophan. Fields, in order: J gene, V gene, CDR3 protein.

TRBJ2-1 | TRBV27 | ASSRTSPSSYNEQF
TRBJ2-7 | TRBV7-2 | ASSVQGFAYEQY
TRBJ1-6 | TRBV25-1 | ASSETSGGTGNSPLH
TRBJ1-5 | TRBV7-9 | ASSFGDRANQPQH
TRBJ2-5 | TRBV5-4 | ASTPGRLAGGPETQY
TRBJ2-1 | TRBV28 | ASSFKAGVLKDNEQF
TRBJ1-1 | TRBV29-1 | SAKRQGGTEAF
TRBJ2-1 | TRBV13 | ASSLESGLRGTSGGNEQF
TRBJ2-3 | TRBV9 | ASSVGPAHTDTQY
TRBJ2-7 | TRBV12-2 | ASRFLEQY
TRBJ1-1 | TRBV7-9 | ASSFQIMNTEAF
TRBJ2-3 | TRBV9 | ASSYDRRGDTQY
TRBJ1-6 | TRBV7-2 | ASSLTGVNSPLH
TRBJ2-1 | TRBV7-9 | ASSLARGNNEQF
TRBJ1-3 | TRBV7-9 | ASSLGPGQSGNTIY
TRBJ2-2 | TRBV2 | ASSVMAGRNTGELF
TRBJ2-4 | TRBV11-2 | ASSFLNQGIRKNIQY
TRBJ1-4 | TRBV27 | ASKSGGIGEKLF
TRBJ2-7 | TRBV7-8 | ASSQRTGWNSYEQY
TRBJ1-6 | TRBV27 | ASSLVRANYNSPLH
TRBJ1-1 | TRBV5-4 | ASSLRYRGHTEAF
TRBJ1-1 | TRBV19 | ASRGQGDTEAF
TRBJ2-5 | TRBV9 | ASSVGGWGERETQY
TRBJ1-2 | TRBV25-1 | ASSEWGDGYT
TRBJ2-7 | TRBV18 | ASSPSGQGAYEQY
TRBJ1-2 | TRBV4-1 | ASSQVVAELNGYT
TRBJ2-1 | TRBV2 | ASRDRENEQF
TRBJ1-4 | TRBV4-1 | ASSHIFKDSREKLF
TRBJ1-2 | TRBV28 | ASKRGGRGD
TRBJ1-2 | TRBV7-2 | ASSLDPPDNGYT
TRBJ1-6 | TRBV9 | ASSGGTGYSPLH
TRBJ2-7 | TRBV29-1 | SVESDRGLGEQY
TRBJ1-5 | TRBV27 | ASSYRANVNQPQH
TRBJ2-1 | TRBV18 | ASSPGTGAYNEQF
TRBJ1-1 | TRBV18 | ASSPPQIPAF
TRBJ2-3 | TRBV5-1 | ASSLQGARGTDTQY
TRBJ2-7 | TRBV29-1 | SVVGTGTSYEQY
TRBJ1-6 | TRBV5-4 | ASSPDRSSPLH
TRBJ2-5 | TRBV29-1 | SVGARETQY
TRBJ2-7 | TRBV5-6 | ASSYGISESSYEQY
TRBJ2-3 | TRBV5-6 | ASSATGTSATDTQY
TRBJ2-7 | TRBV18 | ASSPDLSSPGPEQY
TRBJ1-6 | TRBV5-6 | ASSLVQGGSPLH
TRBJ2-3 | TRBV5-6 | ASSFRAYADTQY
TRBJ1-3 | TRBV29-1 | SAELTGRPSGNTIY
TRBJ2-5 | TRBV15 | ATSRARGILETQY
TRBJ2-5 | TRBV5-1 | ASSLSSEVKTQY
TRBJ2-6 | TRBV19 | ASSPGQGYGANVLT
TRBJ1-1 | TRBV12-5 | ASGLVNGMEGADTEAF
TRBJ2-2 | TRBV11-2 | ASSRGTRVTNTGELF
TRBJ1-4 | TRBV18 | ASSPSGSTSEKLF
TRBJ1-2 | TRBV5-1 | ASSLTFSGGGYT
TRBJ1-5 | TRBV4-1 | ASSPLTGQGDMSNQPQH
TRBJ2-1 | TRBV7-9 | ASSPLGAGGYNEQF
TRBJ1-6 | TRBV5-1 | ASSLGETSISTLH
TRBJ1-4 | TRBV10-3 | AISEDRGGGEKLF
TRBJ2-5 | TRBV11-2 | ASSLGNRVQETQY
TRBJ1-1 | TRBV6-5 | ASSYSGQGGGTEAF